This T cell receptor (beta chain) was found in a study of blood T cell repertoires in COVID-19. Overall study: Samples taken during acute and convalescent COVID-19 were collected in the United States, Italy and Spain.

Germline CDR1 reads KGHDR; CDR2 reads SFDVKD. The CDR3 extends over 12 amino acids. V gave up 4 bases and J gave up 10 bases; unmatched junction bases: 3. Repertoires were generated with immunoSEQ multiplex PCR, while TCRdb's copy carries only in-frame clones and drops some. The sample yields roughly 300,000 clones, roughly 86% seen once. The V call is TRBV24-1, the J call TRBJ2-1; TRBD1 matches at 7 bases. The sample taken for sequencing was peripheral blood. The receptor was derived from a woman aged 50 to 65 who had recovered from COVID-19. In DNA, the CDR3 is TGTGCCACCAGTGACCCGACAGGGGAGCAGTTCTTC. Its protein is CATSDPTGEQFF.